The clone carrying this T cell receptor (beta chain) was observed a few times. Its antigen is still unknown. The record originates from a study of human T cells and chemical hapten exposure. TCRdb reprocessed the RACE reads via MiXCR and lists one record per CDR3 protein. The table records 100,000 to 150,000 distinct CDR3 sequences, approximately 10% of them present only once. Germline assignment: CDR1 SGHRS and CDR2 YFSETQ. The CDR3 is 14 residues long. V was trimmed by 6 bases and J by 2 bases, leaving 14 bases between them. As to time point: patch test 3, about 24 weeks after DPC sensitization. Stated treatment: therapeutic diphenylcyclopropenone sensitization with weekly scalp DPC. Alopecia patients, 18 to 70 years old and DPC-suitable, served as donors. Findings of the study overall: Among expanded TCRs, significantly more large CDR3 similarity clusters formed than among controls.

The sample consisted of whole blood, taken in connection with sensitization to the hapten diphenylcyclopropenone (DPC). This receptor was taken from a woman aged 45-60 years with alopecia areata. Some clones in this sample may be carry-over from other donors' samples. This chain uses TRBV5-1 with TRBJ2-5; unclear D gene. The CDR3 DNA sequence: TGCGCCAGCACCGCGGCCGGGTTACAAGAGACCCAGTACTTC. Translation: CASTAAGLQETQYF.